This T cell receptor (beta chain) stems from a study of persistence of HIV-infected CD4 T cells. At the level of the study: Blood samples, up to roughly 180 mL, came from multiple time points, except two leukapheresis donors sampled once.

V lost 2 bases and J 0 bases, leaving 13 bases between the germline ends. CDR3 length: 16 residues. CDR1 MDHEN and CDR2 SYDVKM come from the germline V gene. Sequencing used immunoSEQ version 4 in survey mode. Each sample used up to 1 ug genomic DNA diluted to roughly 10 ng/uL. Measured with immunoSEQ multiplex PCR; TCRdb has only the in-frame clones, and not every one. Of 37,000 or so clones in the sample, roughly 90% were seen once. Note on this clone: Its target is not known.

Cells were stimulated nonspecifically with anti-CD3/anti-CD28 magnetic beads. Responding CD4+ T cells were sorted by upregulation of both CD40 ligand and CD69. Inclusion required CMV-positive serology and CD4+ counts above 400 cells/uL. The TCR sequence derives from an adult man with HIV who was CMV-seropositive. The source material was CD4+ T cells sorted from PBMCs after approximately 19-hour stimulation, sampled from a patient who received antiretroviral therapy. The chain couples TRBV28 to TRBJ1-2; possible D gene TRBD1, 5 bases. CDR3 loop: CASSLPLGDSNYGYTF. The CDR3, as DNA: TGTGCCAGCAGTTTACCCTTAGGGGACTCTAACTATGGCTACACCTTC.